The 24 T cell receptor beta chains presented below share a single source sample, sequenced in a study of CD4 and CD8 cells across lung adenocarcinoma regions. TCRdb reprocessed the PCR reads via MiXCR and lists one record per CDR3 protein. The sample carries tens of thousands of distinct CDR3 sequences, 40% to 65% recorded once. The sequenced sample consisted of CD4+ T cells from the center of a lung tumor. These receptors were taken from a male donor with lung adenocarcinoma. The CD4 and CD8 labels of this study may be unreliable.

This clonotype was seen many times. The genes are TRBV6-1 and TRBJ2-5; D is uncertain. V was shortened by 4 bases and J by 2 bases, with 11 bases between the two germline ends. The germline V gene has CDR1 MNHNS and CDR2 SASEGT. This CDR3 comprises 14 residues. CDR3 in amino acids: CASSGHLLQETQYF. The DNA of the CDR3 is TGTGCCAGCAGTGGGCACTTACTTCAAGAGACCCAGTACTTC.

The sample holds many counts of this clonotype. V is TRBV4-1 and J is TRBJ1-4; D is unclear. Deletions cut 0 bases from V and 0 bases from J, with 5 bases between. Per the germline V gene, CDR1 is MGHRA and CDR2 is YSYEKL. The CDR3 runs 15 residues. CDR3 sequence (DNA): TGCGCCAGCAGCCAAGAAAGCGCAACTAATGAAAAACTGTTTTTT. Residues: CASSQESATNEKLFF.

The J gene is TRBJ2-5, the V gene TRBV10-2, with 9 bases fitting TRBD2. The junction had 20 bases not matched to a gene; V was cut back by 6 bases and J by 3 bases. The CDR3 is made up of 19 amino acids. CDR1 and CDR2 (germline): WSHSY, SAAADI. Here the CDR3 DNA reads TGCGCCAGCAGGACCGGGACGGGCGGGGCTAGCGGGAACGAAGAGACCCAGTACTTC. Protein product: CASRTGTGGASGNEETQYF.

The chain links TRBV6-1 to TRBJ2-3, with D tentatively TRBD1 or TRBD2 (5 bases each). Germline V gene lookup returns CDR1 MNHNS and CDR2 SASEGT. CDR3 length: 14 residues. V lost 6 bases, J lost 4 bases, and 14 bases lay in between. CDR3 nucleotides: TGTGCCAGCAGCCCCATTGGGGACCCAGATACGCAGTATTTT. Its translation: CASSPIGDPDTQYF.

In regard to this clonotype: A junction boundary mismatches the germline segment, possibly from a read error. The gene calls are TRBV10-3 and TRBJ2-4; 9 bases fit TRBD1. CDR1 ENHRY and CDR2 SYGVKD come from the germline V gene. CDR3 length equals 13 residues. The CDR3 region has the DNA TGTGCCATCAGGGACAGGGGCACAGATACGCAGTATTTC. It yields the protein CAIRDRGTDTQYF.

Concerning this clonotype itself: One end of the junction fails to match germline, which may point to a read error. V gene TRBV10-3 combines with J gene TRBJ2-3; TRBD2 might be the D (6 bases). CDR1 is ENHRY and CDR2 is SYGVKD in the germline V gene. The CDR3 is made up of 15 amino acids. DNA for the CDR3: TGTGCCGGGGGATATGGCGGGAAGGGGTCAGATACCCAGTATTTT. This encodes CAGGYGGKGSDTQYF.

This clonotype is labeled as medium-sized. The CDR3 loop is CASRAGGITGELFF. The CDR3 coding sequence is TGCGCCAGCAGAGCGGGAGGGATAACCGGGGAGCTGTTTTTT. This sequence joins TRBV10-2 and TRBJ2-2, with TRBD2 matching over 10 bases. Germline lookup yields CDR1 WSHSY and CDR2 SAAADI. Losses at the gene ends were 6 bases for V and 5 bases for J; bases not matched to a gene: 3. This CDR3 region has 14 residues.

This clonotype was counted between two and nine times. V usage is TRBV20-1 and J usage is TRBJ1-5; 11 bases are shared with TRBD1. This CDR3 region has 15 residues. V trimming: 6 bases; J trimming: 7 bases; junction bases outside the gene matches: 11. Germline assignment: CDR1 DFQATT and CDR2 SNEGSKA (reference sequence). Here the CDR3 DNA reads TGCAGTGCAAATCTGGACAGGGGGCTTGGACAGCCCCAGCATTTT. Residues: CSANLDRGLGQPQHF.

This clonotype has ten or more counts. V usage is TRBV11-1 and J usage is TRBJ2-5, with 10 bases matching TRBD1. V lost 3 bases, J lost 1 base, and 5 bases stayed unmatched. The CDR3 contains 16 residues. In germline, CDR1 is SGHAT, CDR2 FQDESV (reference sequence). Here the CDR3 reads CASSFVDRGLQETQYF. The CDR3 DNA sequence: TGTGCCAGCAGCTTCGTTGACAGGGGGCTCCAAGAGACCCAGTACTTC. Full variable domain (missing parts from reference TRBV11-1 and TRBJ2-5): EAEVAQSPRYKITEKSQAVAFWCDPISGHATLYWYRQILGQGPELLVQFQDESVVDDSQLPKDRFSAERLKGVDSTLKIQPAELGDSAMYLCASSFVDRGLQETQYFGPGTRLLVL.

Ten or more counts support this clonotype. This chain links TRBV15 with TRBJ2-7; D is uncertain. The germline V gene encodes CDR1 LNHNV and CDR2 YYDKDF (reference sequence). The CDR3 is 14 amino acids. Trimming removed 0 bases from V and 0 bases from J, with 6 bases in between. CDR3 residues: CATSRDTDSYEQYF. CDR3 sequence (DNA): TGTGCCACCAGCAGAGATACGGACTCCTACGAGCAGTACTTC.

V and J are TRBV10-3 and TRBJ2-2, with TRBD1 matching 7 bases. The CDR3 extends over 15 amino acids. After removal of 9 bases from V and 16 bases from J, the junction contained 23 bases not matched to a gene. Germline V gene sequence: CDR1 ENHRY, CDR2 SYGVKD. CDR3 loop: CAMGLQAVSTGAQFF. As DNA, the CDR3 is TGTGCCATGGGCCTCCAGGCTGTGAGCACAGGGGCGCAGTTTTTT.

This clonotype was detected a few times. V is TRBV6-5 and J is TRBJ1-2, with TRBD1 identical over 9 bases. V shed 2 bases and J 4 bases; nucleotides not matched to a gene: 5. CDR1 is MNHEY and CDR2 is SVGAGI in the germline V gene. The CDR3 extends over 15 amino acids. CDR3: CASSYRGQGSYGYTF. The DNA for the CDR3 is TGTGCCAGCAGTTACCGGGGACAGGGATCCTATGGCTACACCTTC.

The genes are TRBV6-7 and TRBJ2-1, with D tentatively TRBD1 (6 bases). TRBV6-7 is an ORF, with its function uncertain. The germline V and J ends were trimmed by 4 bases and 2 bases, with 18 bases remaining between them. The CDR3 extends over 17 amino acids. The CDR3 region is CASSLNPRGRPYNEQFF. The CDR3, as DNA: TGTGCCAGCAGTTTAAACCCCAGGGGCAGGCCCTACAATGAGCAGTTCTTC.

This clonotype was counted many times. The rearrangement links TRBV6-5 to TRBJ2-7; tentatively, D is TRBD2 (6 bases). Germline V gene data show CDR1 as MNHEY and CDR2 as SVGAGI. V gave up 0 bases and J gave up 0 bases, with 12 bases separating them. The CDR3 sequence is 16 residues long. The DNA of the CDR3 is TGTGCCAGCAGTTACTCGTGGGACTTAACCTCCTACGAGCAGTACTTC. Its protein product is CASSYSWDLTSYEQYF.

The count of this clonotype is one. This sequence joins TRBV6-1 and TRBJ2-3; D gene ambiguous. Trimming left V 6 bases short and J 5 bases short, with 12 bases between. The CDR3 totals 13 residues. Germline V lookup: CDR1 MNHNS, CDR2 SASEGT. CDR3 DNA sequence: TGTGCCAGCAGGTGCCGAGATCAAGATACGCAGTATTTT. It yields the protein CASRCRDQDTQYF.

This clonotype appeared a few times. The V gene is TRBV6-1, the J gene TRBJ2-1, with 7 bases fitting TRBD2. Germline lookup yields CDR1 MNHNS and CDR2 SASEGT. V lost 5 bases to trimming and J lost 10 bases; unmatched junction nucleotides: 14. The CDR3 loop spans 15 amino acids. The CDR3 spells CASSNQRGRVGEQFF. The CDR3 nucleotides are TGTGCCAGCAGTAATCAGCGGGGTAGAGTTGGGGAGCAGTTCTTC.

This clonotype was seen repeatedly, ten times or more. CDR3 nucleotide sequence: TGTGCCAGCAGGCCAAGGGGGGTTCAGGACGAGCAGTACTTC. The encoded protein is CASRPRGVQDEQYF. This chain joins TRBV6-1 and TRBJ2-1; D tentatively fits TRBD1 or TRBD2 (6 bases each). The last part of the DNA fits TRBJ2-7 better; the J call may be wrong. From germline, CDR1 is MNHNS and CDR2 SASEGT. The CDR3 is 14 amino acids.

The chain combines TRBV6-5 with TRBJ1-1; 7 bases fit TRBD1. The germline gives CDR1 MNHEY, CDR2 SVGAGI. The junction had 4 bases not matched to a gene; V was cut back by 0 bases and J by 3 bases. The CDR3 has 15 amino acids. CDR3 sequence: CASSYSTRGYTEAFF. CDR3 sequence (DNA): TGTGCCAGCAGTTACTCGACCAGGGGGTACACTGAAGCTTTCTTT.

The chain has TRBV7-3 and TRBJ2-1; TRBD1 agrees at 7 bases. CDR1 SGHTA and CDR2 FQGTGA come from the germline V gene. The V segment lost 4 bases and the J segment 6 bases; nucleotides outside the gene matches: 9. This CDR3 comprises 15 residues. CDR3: CASSSSGTVINEQFF. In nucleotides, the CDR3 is TGTGCCAGCAGCTCCTCCGGGACAGTGATCAATGAGCAGTTCTTC.

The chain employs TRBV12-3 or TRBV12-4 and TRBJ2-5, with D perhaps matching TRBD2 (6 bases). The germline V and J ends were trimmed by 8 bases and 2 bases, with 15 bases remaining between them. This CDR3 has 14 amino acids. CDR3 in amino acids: CASGSGLQQETQYF. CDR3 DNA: TGTGCCAGCGGATCGGGACTGCAACAAGAGACCCAGTACTTC.

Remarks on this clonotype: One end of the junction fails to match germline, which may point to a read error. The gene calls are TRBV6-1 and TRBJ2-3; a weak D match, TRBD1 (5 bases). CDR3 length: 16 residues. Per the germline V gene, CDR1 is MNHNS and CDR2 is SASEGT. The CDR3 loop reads CASSGPPAANTGTQYF. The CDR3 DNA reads TGTGCCAGCAGTGGACCCCCAGCAGCAAACACAGGTACGCAGTATTTT.

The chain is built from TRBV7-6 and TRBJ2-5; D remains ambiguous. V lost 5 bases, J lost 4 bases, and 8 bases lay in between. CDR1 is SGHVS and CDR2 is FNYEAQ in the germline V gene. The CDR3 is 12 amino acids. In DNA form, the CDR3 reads TGTGCCAGCAGCCCTATCCGAGAGACCCAGTACTTC. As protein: CASSPIRETQYF. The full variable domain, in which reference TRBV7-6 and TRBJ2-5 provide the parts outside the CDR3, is GAGVSQSPRYKVTKRGQDVALRCDPISGHVSLYWYRQALGQGPEFLTYFNYEAQQDKSGLPNDRFSAERPEGSISTLTIQRTEQRDSAMYRCASSPIRETQYFGPGTRLLVL.

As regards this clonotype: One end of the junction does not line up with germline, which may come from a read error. Here the CDR3 reads CASTGPRAKNTQYF. In DNA, the CDR3 is TGCGCCAGCACGGGGCCTAGAGCCAAAAACACTCAGTATTTC. The J gene is TRBJ2-4, the V gene TRBV6-1, with D possibly being TRBD1 or TRBD2 (5 bases each). Germline V CDR1 and CDR2: MNHNS, SASEGT. The CDR3 sequence is 14 residues long.

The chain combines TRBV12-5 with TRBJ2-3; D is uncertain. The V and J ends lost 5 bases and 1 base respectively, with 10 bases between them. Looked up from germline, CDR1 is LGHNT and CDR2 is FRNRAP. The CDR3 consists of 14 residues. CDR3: CASGPGGGTDTQYF. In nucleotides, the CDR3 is TGTGCTAGTGGTCCGGGTGGTGGCACAGATACGCAGTATTTT.